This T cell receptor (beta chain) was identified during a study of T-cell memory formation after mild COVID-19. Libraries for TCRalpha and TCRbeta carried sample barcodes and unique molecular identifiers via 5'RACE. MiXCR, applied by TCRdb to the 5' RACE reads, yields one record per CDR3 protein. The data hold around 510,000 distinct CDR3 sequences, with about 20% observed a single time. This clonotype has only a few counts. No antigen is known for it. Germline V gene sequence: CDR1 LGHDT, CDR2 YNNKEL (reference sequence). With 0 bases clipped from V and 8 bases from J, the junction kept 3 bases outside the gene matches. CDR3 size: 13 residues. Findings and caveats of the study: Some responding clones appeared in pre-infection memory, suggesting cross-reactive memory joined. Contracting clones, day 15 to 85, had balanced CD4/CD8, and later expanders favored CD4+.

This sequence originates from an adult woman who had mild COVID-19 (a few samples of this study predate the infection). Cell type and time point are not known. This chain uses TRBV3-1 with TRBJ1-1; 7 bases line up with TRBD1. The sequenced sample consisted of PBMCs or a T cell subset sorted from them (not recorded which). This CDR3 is CASSQDQDREAFF. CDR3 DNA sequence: TGTGCCAGCAGCCAAGATCAGGACAGGGAAGCTTTCTTT.